Listed here is a single T cell receptor (beta chain). Clones were sequenced by immunoSEQ multiplex PCR, and TCRdb holds only the in-frame ones, with some missing. The data show approximately 88,000 clones, roughly 88% seen once. The data are from a study of OX40 agonist ivuxolimab in advanced cancers. The junction had 5 bases not matched to a gene; V was cut back by 6 bases and J by 3 bases. Germline assignment: CDR1 SGHVS and CDR2 FQNEAQ. This CDR3 has 14 residues. Sequencing used CD4+ or CD8+ T cells sorted from blood, obtained in a trial of the OX40 agonist ivuxolimab. J is TRBJ1-2 and V is TRBV7-8; 9 bases fit TRBD1. This receptor was identified in an adult with an advanced solid tumor such as melanoma, head and neck, liver or kidney cancer. The CDR3 region has the DNA TGTGCCAGCAGTCAGGGGGACAGGGACTATGGCTACACCTTC. Its protein is CASSQGDRDYGYTF.